The 31 T cell receptor beta chains reported below all come from one sample, sequenced in a study of blood T cells in healthy people across ages. It was with a sample-barcoded 5' primer and a J-beta primer mix that a second PCR of roughly 7 to 11 cycles was run. TCRdb redid the calling of the 5' RACE reads with MiXCR, one entry per CDR3 protein. In the table there are 500,000 to 700,000 distinct CDR3 sequences, under 30% of which are singletons. Sequencing used blood. The receptors stem from a woman aged 80 or over in good health.

This clonotype was counted between two and nine times. Being one base from a much bigger clone, this may be a read error. The genes are TRBV20-1 and TRBJ2-5; D gene ambiguous. The assigned J gene may be wrong: the sequence end matches TRBJ2-1 better. Germline V gene lookup returns CDR1 DFQATT and CDR2 SNEGSKA (reference sequence). The CDR3 has 11 amino acids. Here the CDR3 DNA reads TGCAGGGTGGCAGGCCAAGAGACCCAGTTCTTC. Its protein is CRVAGQETQFF.

This clonotype occurred a few times. The rearrangement joins TRBV20-1 to TRBJ2-2, with 10 bases identical to TRBD2. The CDR3 covers 17 residues. The germline V gene encodes CDR1 DFQATT and CDR2 SNEGSKA (reference sequence). After removal of 0 bases from V and 6 bases from J, the junction contained 10 bases not matched to a gene. The CDR3 loop is CSARDSSGGASSGELFF. CDR3 nucleotides: TGCAGTGCTAGAGATAGCAGCGGGGGGGCCTCGTCCGGGGAGCTGTTTTTT.

This clonotype showed up just a few times. A much larger clone differs by one base, so this may be a read error. J is TRBJ2-3 and V is TRBV4-2, with D perhaps being TRBD1 or TRBD2 (5 bases each). V lost 3 bases, J lost 14 bases, and 12 bases lay in between. CDR1 is LGHNA and CDR2 is YNFKEQ in the germline V gene. This CDR3 comprises 11 residues. The DNA of the CDR3 is TGTGCCAGCAGCCAGGGGACCGGTGGGTATTTT. Its protein is CASSQGTGGYF.

The chain is built from TRBV10-3 and TRBJ2-5, with 10 bases lining up with TRBD2. V lost 4 bases, J lost 2 bases, and 7 bases stayed unmatched. Looked up from germline, CDR1 is ENHRY and CDR2 is SYGVKD. The CDR3 loop spans 16 amino acids. CDR3 region: CAISGRGLASQETQYF. The CDR3 DNA reads as TGTGCCATCAGTGGTAGGGGACTAGCGTCACAAGAGACCCAGTACTTC.

This clonotype was seen many times. This chain links TRBV12-3 or TRBV12-4 with TRBJ1-4, with 11 bases that match TRBD1. This CDR3 comprises 15 residues. The trim removed 5 bases at V and 6 bases at J, leaving 5 bases unmatched. CDR3 nucleotides: TGTGCCAGCAGTCCCGGGGACAGGGGGTATGAAAAACTGTTTTTT. This gives the protein CASSPGDRGYEKLFF.

This clonotype was seen only a few times. The genes are TRBV6-1 and TRBJ2-5; D call uncertain. CDR1 is MNHNS, CDR2 SASEGT, per germline. This CDR3 has 13 amino acids. Trimming took 3 bases from V and 11 from J, leaving 16 bases between them. CDR3 protein: CASSESQANRQYF. The CDR3, as DNA: TGTGCCAGCAGTGAGTCCCAGGCGAATCGGCAGTACTTC.

This chain uses TRBV20-1 with TRBJ1-5; the D gene is possibly TRBD1 (5 bases). The CDR3 extends over 13 amino acids. In germline, CDR1 is DFQATT, CDR2 SNEGSKA (reference sequence). Trimming removed 3 bases from V and 1 base from J, with 7 bases in between. CDR3: CSARGRSNQPQHF. The CDR3 DNA is TGCAGTGCTAGGGGACGGAGCAATCAGCCCCAGCATTTT.

The J gene is TRBJ2-3, the V gene TRBV5-4; 9 bases fit TRBD1. CDR1 and CDR2 (germline): SGHNT, YYREEE (reference sequence). This CDR3 comprises 15 residues. With 2 bases clipped from V and 5 bases from J, the junction kept 6 bases outside the gene matches. The CDR3 DNA follows: TGTGCCAGCAGCTTTCGGGACAGGGTGGGAGATACGCAGTATTTT. Residues: CASSFRDRVGDTQYF.

The chain recombines TRBV21-1 with TRBJ2-3. TRBV21-1 is labeled a pseudogene. The CDR3 is 15 amino acids. The CDR3 region is CASSNQWESTDTQYF. In DNA form, the CDR3 reads TGTGCCAGCAGCAATCAGTGGGAAAGCACAGATACGCAGTATTTT.

The table lists this clonotype with many counts. The J gene is TRBJ1-2, the V gene TRBV3-1; D remains unclear. The CDR3 is 14 amino acids. The ends were cut back, 2 bases at V and 1 base at J, with 8 bases in the middle. CDR1 is LGHDT and CDR2 is YNNKEL in the germline V gene (reference sequence). DNA for the CDR3: TGTGCCAGCAGCCAATCAATCCTTAACTATGGCTACACCTTC. Translated, it gives CASSQSILNYGYTF.

V and J are TRBV7-9 and TRBJ1-6; no firm D call. The CDR3 has 15 residues. V lost 5 bases to trimming and J lost 6 bases, with 14 bases between them. Per germline, CDR1 SEHNR and CDR2 FQNEAQ (reference sequence). CDR3 in DNA: TGTGCCAGCAGCCTGCAGTCCGGCGGTAATTCACCCCTCCACTTT. Translating gives CASSLQSGGNSPLHF.

This clonotype was detected a few times. The chain has TRBV9 and TRBJ2-1, with a weak D call TRBD1 (6 bases). Germline V gene sequence: CDR1 SGDLS, CDR2 YYNGEE. V dropped 5 bases and J dropped 2 bases, with 14 bases sitting between them. CDR3 length: 15 residues. The CDR3 is CASRKHGGPYNEQFF. The CDR3 coding sequence is TGTGCCAGCAGGAAGCATGGGGGCCCCTACAATGAGCAGTTCTTC.

This clonotype has ten or more counts. The chain links TRBV12-3 or TRBV12-4 to TRBJ1-2, with D unresolved. The CDR3 totals 16 residues. V lost 3 bases to trimming and J lost 0 bases, with 14 bases between them. The CDR3 here is CASSLLVPRANYGYTF. The CDR3 DNA is TGTGCCAGCAGTTTGTTGGTACCTCGCGCTAACTATGGCTACACCTTC.

This clonotype was counted many times. The gene calls are TRBV11-1 and TRBJ2-3, with D unclear. V shed 0 bases and J shed 4 bases, with 11 bases lying between them. Looked up from germline, CDR1 is SGHAT and CDR2 is FQDESV (reference sequence). The CDR3 is made up of 15 amino acids. CDR3 in amino acids: CASSLASRGADTQYF. In DNA form, the CDR3 reads TGTGCCAGCAGCTTAGCGTCCCGAGGAGCAGATACGCAGTATTTT.

There are a few counts of this clonotype. This rearrangement joins TRBV5-1 to TRBJ2-7; 7 bases map to TRBD1. This CDR3 region has 15 residues. V lost 7 bases to trimming and J lost 4 bases; unmatched junction nucleotides: 14. Germline V lookup: CDR1 SGHRS, CDR2 YFSETQ. The CDR3: CASGEWGQLTYEQYF. CDR3 sequence (DNA): TGCGCCAGCGGAGAATGGGGACAGCTTACGTACGAGCAGTACTTC.

V is TRBV12-3 or TRBV12-4 and J is TRBJ2-3; D call uncertain. The CDR3 has 15 residues. Trimming removed 3 bases from V and 2 bases from J, with 12 bases in between. The CDR3 nucleotides are TGTGCCAGCAGTTTCTTTGGCGTCGTCACAGATACGCAGTATTTT. The encoded protein is CASSFFGVVTDTQYF.

This clonotype was detected ten times or more. The V and J genes are TRBV20-1 and TRBJ2-1; 10 bases map to TRBD2. The J segment lost 1 base and the V segment lost 1 base, leaving 13 bases of the junction unmatched. The CDR3 has 19 amino acids. Germline V gene sequence: CDR1 DFQATT, CDR2 SNEGSKA (reference sequence). The CDR3 DNA follows: TGCAGTGCTAGAGGTTCGACTAGCGGGTCTATTATTTCCTACAATGAGCAGTTCTTC. Protein sequence: CSARGSTSGSIISYNEQFF.

There are a few counts of this clonotype. This chain joins TRBV5-5 and TRBJ1-1; D is unresolved. The CDR3 runs to 15 residues. Germline values: CDR1 SGHKS, CDR2 YYEKEE (reference sequence). The ends were cut back, 4 bases at V and 3 bases at J, with 16 bases in the middle. The CDR3, as DNA: TGTGCCAGCAGCCCCCTGGGGTCGGGGTACACTGAAGCTTTCTTT. Residues: CASSPLGSGYTEAFF.

Note on this clonotype: One base away lies a much larger clone, so this may be a sequencing read error. This rearrangement joins TRBV6-6 to TRBJ1-2, with TRBD1 matching over 7 bases. Germline V CDR1 and CDR2: MNHNY, SVGAGI (reference sequence). The CDR3 has 17 residues. J was trimmed by 8 bases and V by 0 bases; bases with no gene match: 15. CDR3 nucleotide sequence: TGTGCCAGCAGTTACTCGGTGGCAGGGGGTTCAGGAGAGGGCTACACCTTC. Translation gives CASSYSVAGGSGEGYTF.

This clonotype was recorded at least ten times. The chain uses TRBV6-6 and TRBJ2-5; 7 bases match TRBD1. CDR1 is MNHNY and CDR2 is SVGAGI in the germline V gene (reference sequence). V lost 6 bases, J lost 5 bases, and 15 bases stayed unmatched. The CDR3 consists of 16 residues. The CDR3 DNA reads as TGTGCCAGCAGCTCAGGGACAGCCGCCAGCGAGGAGACCCAGTACTTC. Translation gives CASSSGTAASEETQYF.

This clonotype appeared many times. The chain combines TRBV10-3 with TRBJ1-2; 7 bases fit TRBD1. The CDR3 totals 12 residues. V shed 5 bases and J 8 bases; nucleotides not matched to a gene: 5. Germline V gene lookup returns CDR1 ENHRY and CDR2 SYGVKD. The CDR3 DNA reads TGTGCCATCAGTTCGGACAGGACAGGCTACACCTTC. Its protein is CAISSDRTGYTF.

Only a few counts were recorded for this clonotype. This sequence may be a read error, since a much larger clone differs from it by one base. The chain couples TRBV7-2 to TRBJ2-1, with 10 bases that match TRBD1. The CDR3 totals 16 residues. Germline V gene lookup returns CDR1 SGHTA and CDR2 FQGNSA. The CDR3 DNA reads as TGTGCCAACAGCCTTTTCGGGGACAGGGGTAAAAATGAGCAGTTCTTC. Protein sequence: CANSLFGDRGKNEQFF. The variable domain in full, with the rest retrieved from reference TRBV7-2 and TRBJ2-1, is GAGVSQSPSNKVTEKGKDVELRCDPISGHTALYWYRQSLGQGLEFLIYFQGNSAPDKSGLPSDRFSAERTGGSVSTLTIQRTQQEDSAVYLCANSLFGDRGKNEQFFGPGTRLTVL.

This clonotype was observed many times. V and J are TRBV5-1 and TRBJ2-4, with 13 bases identical to TRBD2. Per germline, CDR1 SGHRS and CDR2 YFSETQ. Unmatched junction bases numbered 2, after V lost 2 bases and J lost 6 bases. The CDR3 extends over 15 amino acids. The CDR3 region has the DNA TGCGCCAGCAGCTTACGGACTAGCGGGGGAAACATTCAGTACTTC. Translated: CASSLRTSGGNIQYF.

This clonotype came up many times. This chain connects TRBV5-1 to TRBJ2-7; D may correspond to TRBD1 or TRBD2 (5 bases each). The CDR3 covers 12 residues. Germline V gene sequence: CDR1 SGHRS, CDR2 YFSETQ. The V and J ends lost 8 bases and 4 bases respectively, with 13 bases between them. As DNA, the CDR3 is TGCGCCAGTTCCGGGGCGGATTACGAGCAGTACTTC. This gives the protein CASSGADYEQYF.

This clonotype occurred many times. The chain uses TRBV7-6 and TRBJ1-1, with D maybe TRBD1 (5 bases). This CDR3 has 13 amino acids. Trimming left V 4 bases short and J 8 bases short, with 14 bases between. Germline V gene lookup returns CDR1 SGHVS and CDR2 FNYEAQ. Here the CDR3 reads CASSSWGVDEAFF. As DNA, the CDR3 is TGTGCCAGCAGCTCCTGGGGGGTGGACGAAGCTTTCTTT.

In the case of this clonotype: This could be a read error, since a much larger clone is one nucleotide away. V gene TRBV5-5 combines with J gene TRBJ2-5; TRBD2 might be the D (6 bases). V shed 4 bases and J shed 7 bases, with 20 bases lying between them. The CDR3 runs to 15 residues. The germline gives CDR1 SGHKS, CDR2 YYEKEE (reference sequence). Here the CDR3 reads CASSRDLSFEGTQYF. As DNA, the CDR3 is TGTGCCAGCAGCCGGGACTTAAGTTTCGAGGGGACCCAGTACTTC.

This clonotype came up once. The junction departs from the called germline gene at one end, perhaps through a read error. The chain links TRBV4-3 to TRBJ2-7; 9 positions agree with TRBD2. The J call is doubtful: the DNA matches TRBJ2-1 better. This CDR3 comprises 16 residues. Germline V CDR1 and CDR2: LGHNA, YSLEER. The CDR3 nucleotides are TGCGCCAGCAGTCAAGAGTGGGCGGGGGGGTCCTACGAGCAGTTCTTC. It is translated as CASSQEWAGGSYEQFF.

In this sample, this clonotype turned up a few times. This clone may be a read error of a much larger clone one base away. CDR3 sequence: CASSLELAGPDEQYF. The CDR3 bases are TGTGCCAGCAGCTTAGAACTAGCGGGGCCGGATGAGCAGTACTTC. This chain links TRBV7-2 with TRBJ2-5; TRBD2 aligns across 10 bases. J lost 11 bases, V lost 1 base, and 10 bases had no gene match. Germline-derived CDR1 and CDR2 are SGHTA and FQGNSA. This CDR3 spans 15 amino acids. The full variable domain, with the rest looked up from reference TRBV7-2 and TRBJ2-5, is GAGVSQSPSNKVTEKGKDVELRCDPISGHTALYWYRQSLGQGLEFLIYFQGNSAPDKSGLPSDRFSAERTGGSVSTLTIQRTQQEDSAVYLCASSLELAGPDEQYFGPGTRLLVL.

This clonotype occurred many times. The chain carries TRBV9 and TRBJ2-6; 12 bases agree with TRBD1. The CDR3 is 18 amino acids. The germline gives CDR1 SGDLS, CDR2 YYNGEE. Unmatched junction bases numbered 8, after V lost 3 bases and J lost 4 bases. DNA of the CDR3: TGTGCCAGCAGCGAACCGGGACAGGGGGCGATGGGGGCCAACGTCCTGACTTTC. Residues: CASSEPGQGAMGANVLTF.

The V call is TRBV5-1, the J call TRBJ1-1; 8 positions match TRBD1. Germline V CDR1 and CDR2: SGHRS, YFSETQ. The CDR3 is 16 residues long. After removal of 0 bases from V and 4 bases from J, the junction contained 8 bases not matched to a gene. The CDR3 protein is CASSLARGPRGTEAFF. Written as DNA, the CDR3 is TGCGCCAGCAGCTTGGCCAGGGGGCCCCGGGGCACTGAAGCTTTCTTT.

About this clonotype itself: A much larger clone lies one base from this, so it may be a read error. The chain is built from TRBV27 and TRBJ1-2; the D gene is possibly TRBD1 (5 bases). The germline V gene has CDR1 MNHEY and CDR2 SMNVEV (reference sequence). The ends were cut back, 0 bases at V and 4 bases at J, with 18 bases in the middle. The CDR3 totals 17 residues. CDR3 DNA: TGTGCCAGCAGTTTATCAGGCAGGGAAGCACGAGTCTATGGCTACACCTTC. As protein: CASSLSGREARVYGYTF.